This T cell receptor (beta chain) is from a study of cytomegalovirus exposure and HLA in healthy donors. It was with 60 Vbeta and 13 Jbeta primers that the PCR ran. TCRdb's table, derived via immunoSEQ multiplex PCR, lists solely in-frame clones and lacks some. This table holds tens of thousands of clones, less than 80% found once. Trimming at V came to 6 bases and at J to 3 bases, leaving 8 bases not matched to a gene. Germline CDR1 reads SEHNR; CDR2 reads FQNEAQ (reference sequence). The CDR3 sequence is 15 residues long. Note on this clone: Its antigen remains unidentified.

Study-wide findings and caveats: Within the data, a cluster of highly shared sequence variants was likely a sequencing artifact.

Sequencing was done on a sample of PBMCs. The receptor comes from a woman aged 45-65 years in good health and CMV-seropositive. This chain connects TRBV7-9 to TRBJ1-2; TRBD1 aligns across 9 bases. The CDR3 reads CASRHTGGGDYGYTF. Written as DNA, the CDR3 is TGTGCCAGCAGACACACAGGGGGCGGGGACTATGGCTACACCTTC.